What follows are 7 T cell receptor beta chains derived from one specimen sequenced in a study of blood T cell repertoires in COVID-19. Method: immunoSEQ multiplex PCR; TCRdb's copy keeps in-frame clones and lacks some. The sample records a few hundred thousand clones, 85% to 90% being singletons. Sequencing was carried out using PBMCs or T cells enriched from blood (not recorded which). Source of these receptors: a woman younger than 30 in a cohort exposed to, infected with or recovered from COVID-19 (not recorded which).

The gene calls are TRBV14 and TRBJ2-7, with a weak D call TRBD1 (5 bases). CDR1 is SGHDN and CDR2 is FVKESK in the germline V gene. V was cut by 1 base and J by 7 bases, with 14 bases left in between. CDR3 length: 14 residues. The CDR3 DNA reads as TGTGCCAGCAGCCAAGGACAGAGTTTCGGGGAGCAGTACTTC. This translates into CASSQGQSFGEQYF.

The chain recombines TRBV5-1 with TRBJ1-1; D is uncertain. This CDR3 contains 11 residues. CDR1 is SGHRS, CDR2 YFSETQ, per germline. With 7 bases removed from V and 2 bases from J, the gap between germline ends came to 6 bases. CDR3 sequence: CASGGNTEAFF. CDR3 in DNA: TGCGCCAGCGGCGGAAACACTGAAGCTTTCTTT.

The V and J genes are TRBV24-1 and TRBJ1-5; D call uncertain. Germline CDR1 reads KGHDR; CDR2 reads SFDVKD. Trimming took 1 base from V and 8 from J, leaving 11 bases between them. This CDR3 has 14 amino acids. The CDR3 sequence: CATSDFYSQKPQHF. The DNA for the CDR3 is TGTGCCACCAGTGATTTCTACAGTCAAAAGCCCCAGCATTTT.

V is TRBV11-2 and J is TRBJ2-7; 9 positions agree with TRBD1. From germline, CDR1 is SGHAT and CDR2 FQNNGV. Trimming removed 6 bases from V and 3 bases from J; junction bases left unmatched: 3. CDR3 length: 13 residues. CDR3 protein: CASSSDRGYEQYF. In DNA, the CDR3 is TGTGCCAGCAGTTCGGACAGGGGCTACGAGCAGTACTTC. The full variable domain, rest sourced from reference TRBV11-2 and TRBJ2-7, is EAGVAQSPRYKIIEKRQSVAFWCNPISGHATLYWYQQILGQGPKLLIQFQNNGVVDDSQLPKDRFSAERLKGVDSTLKIQPAKLEDSAVYLCASSSDRGYEQYFGPGTRLTVT.

The genes are TRBV5-1 and TRBJ2-5, with TRBD2 matching over 7 bases. The CDR3 has 14 residues. Germline CDR1 and CDR2: SGHRS and YFSETQ. Trimming removed 6 bases from V and 5 bases from J; junction bases left unmatched: 10. The CDR3 region is CASKDGRNGETQYF. The CDR3 region has the DNA TGCGCCAGCAAGGACGGGAGGAATGGGGAGACCCAGTACTTC.

The chain couples TRBV10-3 to TRBJ1-5; weak D call: TRBD1 (5 bases). Trimming cost V 4 bases and J 3 bases, with 10 bases left between them. From germline, CDR1 is ENHRY and CDR2 SYGVKD. CDR3 size: 14 residues. The CDR3 DNA follows: TGTGCCATCAGTGGCGACAGCCTCAATCAGCCCCAGCATTTT. This encodes CAISGDSLNQPQHF.

The CDR3 DNA reads as TGTGCCAGCAGCCCCGCAGGGACAGGGGACTACAATGAGCAGTTCTTC. The encoded protein is CASSPAGTGDYNEQFF. V usage is TRBV7-3 and J usage is TRBJ2-1; 10 bases match TRBD1. Unmatched junction bases numbered 7, after V lost 5 bases and J lost 3 bases. CDR1 is SGHTA, CDR2 FQGTGA, per germline. This CDR3 spans 16 amino acids.